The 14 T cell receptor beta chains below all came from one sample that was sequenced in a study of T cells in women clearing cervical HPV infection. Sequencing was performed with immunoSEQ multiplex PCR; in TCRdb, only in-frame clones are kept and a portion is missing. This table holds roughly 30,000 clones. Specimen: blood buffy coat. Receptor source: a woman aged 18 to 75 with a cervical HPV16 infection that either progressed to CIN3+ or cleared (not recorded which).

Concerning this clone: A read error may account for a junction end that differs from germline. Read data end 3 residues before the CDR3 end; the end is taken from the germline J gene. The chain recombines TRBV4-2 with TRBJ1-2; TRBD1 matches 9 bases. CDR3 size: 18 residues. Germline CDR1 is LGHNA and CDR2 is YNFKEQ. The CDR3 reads CASSQDTSGQGIFYGYTF. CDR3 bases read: TGCGCCAGCAGCCAAGATACATCGGGACAGGGAATTTTCTATGGC.

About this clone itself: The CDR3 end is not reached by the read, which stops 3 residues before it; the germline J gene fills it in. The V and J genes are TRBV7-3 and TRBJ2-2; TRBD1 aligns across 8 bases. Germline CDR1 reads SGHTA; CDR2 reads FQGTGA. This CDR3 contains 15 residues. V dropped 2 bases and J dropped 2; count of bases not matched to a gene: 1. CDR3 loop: CASSLGQGNTGELFF. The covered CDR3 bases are TGTGCCAGCAGCTTAGGACAGGGTAACACCGGGGAG.

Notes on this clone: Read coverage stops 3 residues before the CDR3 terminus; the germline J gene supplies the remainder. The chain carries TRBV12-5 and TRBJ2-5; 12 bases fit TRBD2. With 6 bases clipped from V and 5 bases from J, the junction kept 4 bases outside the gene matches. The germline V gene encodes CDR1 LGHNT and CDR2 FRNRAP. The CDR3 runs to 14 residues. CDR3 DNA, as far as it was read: TGTGCTAGTGGCCTAGCGGGGGGGAGGGAGACC. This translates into CASGLAGGRET. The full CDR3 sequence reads CASGLAGGRETQYF.

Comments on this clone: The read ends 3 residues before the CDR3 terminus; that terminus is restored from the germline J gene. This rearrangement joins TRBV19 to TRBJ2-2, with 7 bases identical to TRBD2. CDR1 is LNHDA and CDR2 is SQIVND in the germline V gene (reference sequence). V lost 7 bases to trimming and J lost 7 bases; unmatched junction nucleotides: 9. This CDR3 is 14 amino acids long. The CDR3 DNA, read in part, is TGTGCCAGTACCGTTCAGGGCGGGGGCGGGGAG. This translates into CASTVQGGGGE. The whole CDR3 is CASTVQGGGGELFF.

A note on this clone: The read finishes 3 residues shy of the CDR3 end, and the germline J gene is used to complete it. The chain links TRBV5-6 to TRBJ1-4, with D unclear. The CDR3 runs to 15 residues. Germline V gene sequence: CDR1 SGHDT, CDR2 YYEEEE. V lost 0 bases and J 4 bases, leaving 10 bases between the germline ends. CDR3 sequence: CASSLVWQNNEKLFF. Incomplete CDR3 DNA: TGTGCCAGCAGCTTGGTATGGCAGAATAATGAAAAA. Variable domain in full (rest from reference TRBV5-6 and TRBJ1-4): DAGVTQSPTHLIKTRGQQVTLRCSPKSGHDTVSWYQQALGQGPQFIFQYYEEEERQRGNFPDRFSGHQFPNYSSELNVNALLLGDSALYLCASSLVWQNNEKLFFGSGTQLSVL.

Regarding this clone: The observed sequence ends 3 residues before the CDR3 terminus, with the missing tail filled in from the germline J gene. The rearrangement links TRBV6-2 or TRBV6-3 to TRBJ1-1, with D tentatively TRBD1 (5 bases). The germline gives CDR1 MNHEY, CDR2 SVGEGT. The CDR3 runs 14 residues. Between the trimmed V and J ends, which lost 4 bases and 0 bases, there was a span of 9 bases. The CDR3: CASSSRGLNTEAFF. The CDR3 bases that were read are TGTGCCAGCAGTTCCCGGGGGTTGAACACTGAA.

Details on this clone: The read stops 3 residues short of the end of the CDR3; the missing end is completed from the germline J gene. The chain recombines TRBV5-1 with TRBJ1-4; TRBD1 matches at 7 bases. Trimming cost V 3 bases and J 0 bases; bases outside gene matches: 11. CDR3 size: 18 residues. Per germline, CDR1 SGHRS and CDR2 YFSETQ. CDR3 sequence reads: CASSSRQGEGATNEKLFF. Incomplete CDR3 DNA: TGCGCCAGCAGCTCCAGACAGGGAGAAGGGGCAACTAATGAAAAA.

This CDR3 reads CASSPRPGGEGEQYF. The DNA read from the CDR3 is TGTGCCAGCAGTCCGCGCCCCGGGGGTGAGGGCGAG. The rearrangement uses TRBV6-2 or TRBV6-3 and TRBJ2-7; D may be TRBD2 (6 bases). The CDR3 end is not reached by the read, which stops 3 residues before it; the germline J gene fills it in. Trimming left V 5 bases short and J 6 bases short, with 20 bases between. The CDR3 is 15 residues long. Germline V gives CDR1 MNHEY, CDR2 SVGEGT.

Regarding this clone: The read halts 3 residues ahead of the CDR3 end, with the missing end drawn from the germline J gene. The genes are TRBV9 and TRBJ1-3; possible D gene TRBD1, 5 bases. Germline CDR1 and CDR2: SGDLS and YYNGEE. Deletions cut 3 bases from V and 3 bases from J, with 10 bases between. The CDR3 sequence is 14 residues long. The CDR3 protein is CASSATQGGNTIYF. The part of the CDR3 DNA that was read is TGTGCCAGCAGCGCGACCCAGGGTGGAAACACC.

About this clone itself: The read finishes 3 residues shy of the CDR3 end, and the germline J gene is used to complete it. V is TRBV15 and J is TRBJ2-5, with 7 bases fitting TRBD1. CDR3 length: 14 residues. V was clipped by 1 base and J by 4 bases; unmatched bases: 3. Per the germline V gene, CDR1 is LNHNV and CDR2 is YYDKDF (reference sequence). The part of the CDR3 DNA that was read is TGTGCCACCAGCAGAGGAAGGGGGCGAGAGACC. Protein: CATSRGRGRET. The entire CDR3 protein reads CATSRGRGRETQYF.

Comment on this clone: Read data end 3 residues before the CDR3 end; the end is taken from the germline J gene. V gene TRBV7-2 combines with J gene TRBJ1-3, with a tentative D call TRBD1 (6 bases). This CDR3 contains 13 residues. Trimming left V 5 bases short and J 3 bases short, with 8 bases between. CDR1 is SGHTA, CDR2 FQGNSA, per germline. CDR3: CASSKTGGNTIYF. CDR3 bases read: TGTGCCAGCAGCAAGACAGGTGGAAACACC.

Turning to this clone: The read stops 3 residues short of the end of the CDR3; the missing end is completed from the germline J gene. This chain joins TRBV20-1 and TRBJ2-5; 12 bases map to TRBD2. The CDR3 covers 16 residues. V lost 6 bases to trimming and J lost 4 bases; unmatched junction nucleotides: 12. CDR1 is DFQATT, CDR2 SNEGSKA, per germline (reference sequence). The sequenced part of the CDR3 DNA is TGCAGTGCCCGACCTAGCGGGAGGGCCGGACGAGAGACC. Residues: CSARPSGRAGRET. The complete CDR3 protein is CSARPSGRAGRETQYF.

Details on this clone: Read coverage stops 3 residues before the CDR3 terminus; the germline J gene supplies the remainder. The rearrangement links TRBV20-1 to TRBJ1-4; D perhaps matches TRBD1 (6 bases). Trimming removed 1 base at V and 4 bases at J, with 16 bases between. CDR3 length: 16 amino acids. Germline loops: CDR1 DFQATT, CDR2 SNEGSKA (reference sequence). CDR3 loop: CSARGSFKDSNEKLFF. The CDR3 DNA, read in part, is TGCAGTGCTAGAGGCAGTTTCAAGGACAGTAATGAAAAA.

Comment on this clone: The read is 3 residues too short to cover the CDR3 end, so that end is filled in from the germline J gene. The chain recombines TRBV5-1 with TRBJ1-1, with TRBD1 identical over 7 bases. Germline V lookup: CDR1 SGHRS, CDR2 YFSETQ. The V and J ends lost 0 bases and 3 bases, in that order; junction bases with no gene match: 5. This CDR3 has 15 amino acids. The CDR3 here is CASSLEQGCYTEAFF. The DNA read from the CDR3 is TGCGCCAGCAGCTTGGAACAGGGGTGTTACACTGAA.